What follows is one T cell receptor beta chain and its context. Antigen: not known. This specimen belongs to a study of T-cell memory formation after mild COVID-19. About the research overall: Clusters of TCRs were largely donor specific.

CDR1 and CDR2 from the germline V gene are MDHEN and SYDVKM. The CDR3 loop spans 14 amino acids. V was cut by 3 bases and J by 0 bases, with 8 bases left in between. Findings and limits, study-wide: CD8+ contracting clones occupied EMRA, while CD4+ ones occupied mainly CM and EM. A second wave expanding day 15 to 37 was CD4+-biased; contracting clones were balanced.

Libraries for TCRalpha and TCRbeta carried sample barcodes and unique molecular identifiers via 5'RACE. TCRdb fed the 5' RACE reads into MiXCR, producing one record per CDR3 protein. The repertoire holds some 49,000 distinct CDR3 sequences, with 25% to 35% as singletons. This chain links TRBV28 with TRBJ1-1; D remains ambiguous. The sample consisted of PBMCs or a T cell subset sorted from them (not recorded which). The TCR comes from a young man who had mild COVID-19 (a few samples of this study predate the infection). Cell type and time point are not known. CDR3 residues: CASSFRFVNTEAFF. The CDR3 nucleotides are TGTGCCAGCAGTTTCAGGTTCGTGAACACTGAAGCTTTCTTT.